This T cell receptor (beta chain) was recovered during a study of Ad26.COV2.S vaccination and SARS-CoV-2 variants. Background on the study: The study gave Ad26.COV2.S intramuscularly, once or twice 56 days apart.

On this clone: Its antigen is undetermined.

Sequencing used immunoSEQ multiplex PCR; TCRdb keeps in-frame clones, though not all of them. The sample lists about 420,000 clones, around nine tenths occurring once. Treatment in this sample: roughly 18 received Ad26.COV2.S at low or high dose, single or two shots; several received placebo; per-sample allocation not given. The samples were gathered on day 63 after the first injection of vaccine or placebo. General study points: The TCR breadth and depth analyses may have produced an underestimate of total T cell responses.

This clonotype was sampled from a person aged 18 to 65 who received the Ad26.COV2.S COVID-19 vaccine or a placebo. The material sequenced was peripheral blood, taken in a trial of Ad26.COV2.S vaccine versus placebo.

CDR3 protein: CASSPQGRDTGELFF. The CDR3 region has the DNA TGTGCCAGCAGCCCACAGGGGCGGGATACCGGGGAGCTGTTTTTT. The chain recombines TRBV6-2 or TRBV6-3 with TRBJ2-2, with D possibly matching TRBD1 (7 bases). The germline gives CDR1 MNHEY, CDR2 SVGEGT. This CDR3 comprises 15 residues. The V end lost 6 bases, the J end lost 5 bases, and 16 bases lay between the germline ends.